A single T cell receptor (beta chain) is shown here with its context. What it recognizes is unknown. This CDR3 spans 12 amino acids. Trimming removed 5 bases from V and 7 bases from J, with 11 bases in between. Scientists made TCR beta libraries using quantitative 5'-RACE with molecular barcodes. One entry per CDR3 protein results from TCRdb running MiXCR on the 5' RACE reads. The sample has roughly 260,000 distinct CDR3 sequences, over 15% seen once. This sample is drawn from a study of CD8 T cells in ankylosing spondylitis. General observations from the study: The authors reported significant enrichment of disease-linked clones in matched ankylosing spondylitis synovial fluid.

This sequence was found in a male donor with ankylosing spondylitis or in good health (not recorded which). The sequenced sample was blood, either unsorted or a sorted T cell fraction (not recorded which). The gene calls are TRBV12-3 or TRBV12-4 and TRBJ1-1, with D unclear. The DNA for the CDR3 is TGTGCCAGCAGTCCCGCACGCGGTGAAGCTTTCTTT. Translating it yields CASSPARGEAFF.